This section outlines one TCR beta chain sequence together with its context. Original processing methods: For nucleated cells, counts were estimated from reference gene primer amplification. Produced via immunoSEQ multiplex PCR; TCRdb's table is partial and in-frame only. Clone size and the V and J calls come from that table; the DNA yielded D and trimming. Found here are some 120,000 clones, approximately 80% of them singletons; the top ten hold 0.83%. The data stem from a study of blood T cell repertoires in COVID-19. Across the whole study: Sites across the United States, Italy and Spain contributed samples from acute and convalescent COVID-19. The cDNA or gDNA used as material had been derived from T cells, B-cell-depleted T cells, or PBMCs.

The sequencing sample was made of peripheral blood. The clonotype originates from a woman between 65 and 79 years old with acute or convalescent COVID-19.

CDR3 DNA sequence: TGTGCCAGCAGTTACTCGGGAGACAGGGTGTGGGAGCAGTACTTC. It yields the protein CASSYSGDRVWEQYF. The chain has TRBV6-6 and TRBJ2-7; 7 bases match TRBD1. V lost 0 bases, J lost 7 bases, and 9 bases stayed unmatched. The CDR3 has 15 residues. Germline V gives CDR1 MNHNY, CDR2 SVGAGI (reference sequence).